Following are 19 T cell receptor beta chains from one sample sequenced in a study of T-cell reconstitution after alpha-beta-depleted transplantation in children. Unique molecular identifiers were used in preparing the TCRbeta library. MiXCR, applied by TCRdb to the PCR reads, yields one record per CDR3 protein. The sample records 700,000 to 950,000 distinct CDR3 sequences, roughly 16% being singletons. Sequencing used PBMCs, mostly from graft donor cells, obtained 360 days after TCRalphabeta/CD19-depleted stem cell transplant. These TCRs come from a male patient between 10 and 17 years old who had a stem cell transplant for acute lymphoblastic leukemia, so the T cells may come from the graft donor.

The V and J genes are TRBV27 and TRBJ2-1; D unresolved. Trimming took 4 bases from V and 4 from J, leaving 11 bases between them. The CDR3 has 14 amino acids. Germline V gene lookup returns CDR1 MNHEY and CDR2 SMNVEV (reference sequence). This CDR3 is CASSSLDLYNEQFF. The CDR3 DNA sequence: TGTGCCAGCAGTTCCCTCGATTTATACAATGAGCAGTTCTTC.

This clonotype was observed a handful of times. The chain has TRBV5-1 and TRBJ2-7; the D call may be TRBD1 or TRBD2 (5 bases each). Germline CDR1 and CDR2: SGHRS and YFSETQ. This CDR3 region has 12 residues. Deletions cut 4 bases from V and 9 bases from J, with 14 bases between. CDR3 DNA: TGCGCCAGCAGCCAGGGACCTCAGGGGCAGTACTTC. Translation: CASSQGPQGQYF.

This clonotype turned up a few times. V and J are TRBV9 and TRBJ2-2, with D perhaps being TRBD1 or TRBD2 (5 bases each). The CDR3 is made up of 16 amino acids. Germline lookup yields CDR1 SGDLS and CDR2 YYNGEE. The V and J ends lost 0 bases and 0 bases respectively, with 9 bases between them. The CDR3 loop is CASSVEGRANTGELFF. Here the CDR3 DNA reads TGTGCCAGCAGCGTAGAGGGGCGGGCGAACACCGGGGAGCTGTTTTTT.

This clonotype was detected a few times. The chain links TRBV5-1 to TRBJ2-7; 8 bases fit TRBD2. Germline V CDR1 and CDR2: SGHRS, YFSETQ. The CDR3 loop spans 14 amino acids. Losses at the gene ends were 4 bases for V and 3 bases for J; bases not matched to a gene: 6. The CDR3 is CASSPQTSDYEQYF. The DNA of the CDR3 is TGCGCCAGCAGCCCTCAGACTAGCGACTACGAGCAGTACTTC. The whole variable domain, remainder taken from reference TRBV5-1 and TRBJ2-7, is KAGVTQTPRYLIKTRGQQVTLSCSPISGHRSVSWYQQTPGQGLQFLFEYFSETQRNKGNFPGRFSGRQFSNSRSEMNVSTLELGDSALYLCASSPQTSDYEQYFGPGTRLTVT.

This clonotype was seen only a few times. The V call is TRBV6-1, the J call TRBJ1-1; D remains ambiguous. V was trimmed by 7 bases and J by 3 bases, leaving 15 bases between them. The CDR3 is 14 residues long. CDR1 is MNHNS and CDR2 is SASEGT in the germline V gene. CDR3 amino acids: CASKSQTGYTEAFF. CDR3 sequence (DNA): TGTGCCAGCAAGAGTCAGACCGGTTACACTGAAGCTTTCTTT.

The rearrangement uses TRBV18 and TRBJ2-1; maybe TRBD1 (6 bases). The V gene lost 1 base and the J gene lost 11 bases, with 15 bases spanning the gap. Germline-derived CDR1 and CDR2 are KGHSH and LQKENI. This CDR3 region has 14 residues. CDR3 region: CASSPQGDPAQQFF. The CDR3 coding sequence is TGTGCCAGCTCACCACAGGGGGACCCCGCTCAGCAGTTCTTC.

J is TRBJ1-2 and V is TRBV4-2; D perhaps matches TRBD1 (5 bases). The V end lost 0 bases, the J end lost 0 bases, and 14 bases lay between the germline ends. Looked up from germline, CDR1 is LGHNA and CDR2 is YNFKEQ. This CDR3 has 17 amino acids. CDR3 bases: TGTGCCAGCAGCCAAGACCGCTCGACAGTCACTAACTATGGCTACACCTTC. Residues: CASSQDRSTVTNYGYTF.

This rearrangement joins TRBV7-9 to TRBJ1-1; tentative D call: TRBD1 (6 bases). CDR3 length equals 11 residues. Trimming left V 6 bases short and J 11 bases short, with 13 bases between. Germline values: CDR1 SEHNR, CDR2 FQNEAQ (reference sequence). This CDR3 reads CASSQAGDAFF. In DNA, the CDR3 is TGTGCCAGCAGTCAGGCAGGGGACGCTTTCTTT.

This chain connects TRBV7-2 to TRBJ2-1, with 7 bases aligning to TRBD2. Germline values: CDR1 SGHTA, CDR2 FQGNSA. Trimming removed 4 bases from V and 3 bases from J; junction bases left unmatched: 12. This CDR3 spans 17 amino acids. The CDR3 loop reads CASSSYVGRDYYNEQFF. The CDR3 DNA follows: TGTGCCAGCAGCTCGTACGTGGGACGGGACTACTACAATGAGCAGTTCTTC.

This clonotype was detected a few times. V and J are TRBV29-1 and TRBJ2-5, with D tentatively TRBD1 or TRBD2 (5 bases each). Trimming took 7 bases from V and 4 from J, leaving 10 bases between them. Looked up from germline, CDR1 is SQVTM and CDR2 is ANQGSEA. The CDR3 extends over 11 amino acids. This CDR3 reads CSAPGTETQYF. The CDR3 nucleotides read TGCAGCGCCCCAGGGACAGAGACCCAGTACTTC.

This sequence joins TRBV20-1 and TRBJ1-5; D is ambiguous. The CDR3 is 15 amino acids. V lost 5 bases and J lost 5, with 19 bases in between. CDR1 and CDR2 from the germline V gene are DFQATT and SNEGSKA (reference sequence). CDR3 coding DNA: TGCAGTGCTGGAAATCTATTGTCACCAGATCAGCCCCAGCATTTT. Translated, it gives CSAGNLLSPDQPQHF.

The chain uses TRBV4-1 and TRBJ2-2; maybe TRBD2 (6 bases). From germline, CDR1 is MGHRA and CDR2 YSYEKL. Trimming cost V 1 base and J 1 base, with 10 bases left between them. CDR3 length: 16 amino acids. This CDR3 is CASSQALAWNTGELFF. The CDR3 DNA sequence: TGCGCCAGCAGCCAAGCCCTAGCGTGGAACACCGGGGAGCTGTTTTTT.

The chain has TRBV5-1 and TRBJ2-7, with D possibly being TRBD1 or TRBD2 (5 bases each). This CDR3 has 14 amino acids. Trimming shortened V by 1 base and J by 4 bases, and 12 bases separated the two germline ends. The germline gives CDR1 SGHRS, CDR2 YFSETQ. The CDR3 here is CASSLIGEGYEQYF. The CDR3 bases are TGCGCCAGCAGCTTGATCGGAGAGGGGTACGAGCAGTACTTC.

The chain is built from TRBV6-6 and TRBJ2-5, with D perhaps TRBD1 (5 bases). Trimming removed 6 bases at V and 2 bases at J, with 7 bases between. Looked up from germline, CDR1 is MNHNY and CDR2 is SVGAGI (reference sequence). The length of the CDR3 is 12 residues. This CDR3 reads CASRRQQETQYF. The CDR3 DNA is TGTGCCAGCAGGAGACAGCAAGAGACCCAGTACTTC.

This sequence joins TRBV14 and TRBJ2-1; 7 bases fit TRBD1. This CDR3 is 12 amino acids long. Germline V gene sequence: CDR1 SGHDN, CDR2 FVKESK. V trimming: 1 base; J trimming: 13 bases; junction bases outside the gene matches: 4. CDR3 sequence reads: CASSQVRDRQFF. The CDR3 nucleotides read TGTGCCAGCAGCCAAGTACGGGACAGACAGTTCTTC. Looking up the rest from reference TRBV14 and TRBJ2-1 gives the full variable domain: EAGVTQFPSHSVIEKGQTVTLRCDPISGHDNLYWYRRVMGKEIKFLLHFVKESKQDESGMPNNRFLAERTGGTYSTLKVQPAELEDSGVYFCASSQVRDRQFFGPGTRLTVL.

This clonotype has a handful of counts. J is TRBJ1-2 and V is TRBV4-1, with 7 bases that match TRBD1. The CDR3 loop spans 17 amino acids. CDR1 is MGHRA and CDR2 is YSYEKL in the germline V gene. After removal of 7 bases from V and 4 bases from J, the junction contained 18 bases not matched to a gene. DNA for the CDR3: TGCGCCAGCACCCGAACAGGGGCCCAGGTGGGGGCCTATGGCTACACCTTC. Amino acids: CASTRTGAQVGAYGYTF.

This clonotype was counted between two and nine times. V usage is TRBV11-2 and J usage is TRBJ1-4; 10 bases are a match to TRBD1. The CDR3 covers 18 residues. CDR1 is SGHAT, CDR2 FQNNGV, per germline. The trim removed 5 bases at V and 0 bases at J, leaving 9 bases unmatched. The CDR3: CASSPRPGQGTTNEKLFF. In DNA form, the CDR3 reads TGTGCCAGCAGCCCTCGACCGGGACAGGGGACAACTAATGAAAAACTGTTTTTT.

The chain carries TRBV5-1 and TRBJ2-5; tentative D call: TRBD1 (6 bases). V was pared by 3 bases and J by 0 bases, with 12 bases between. The V gene's germline CDR1 is SGHRS and CDR2 YFSETQ. The CDR3 has 15 amino acids. CDR3 sequence reads: CASSWEQGDQETQYF. The CDR3 DNA follows: TGCGCCAGCAGCTGGGAACAGGGCGACCAAGAGACCCAGTACTTC. Full variable domain (outside the CDR3, taken from reference TRBV5-1 and TRBJ2-5): KAGVTQTPRYLIKTRGQQVTLSCSPISGHRSVSWYQQTPGQGLQFLFEYFSETQRNKGNFPGRFSGRQFSNSRSEMNVSTLELGDSALYLCASSWEQGDQETQYFGPGTRLLVL.

The gene calls are TRBV9 and TRBJ2-7; D uncertain. V shed 0 bases and J shed 0 bases, with 19 bases lying between them. Per the germline V gene, CDR1 is SGDLS and CDR2 is YYNGEE. The CDR3 has 18 amino acids. In nucleotides, the CDR3 is TGTGCCAGCAGCGTAGTCATAGAAGATTTGTGGAGCTCCTACGAGCAGTACTTC. Translated: CASSVVIEDLWSSYEQYF. The whole variable domain, remainder taken from reference TRBV9 and TRBJ2-7, is DSGVTQTPKHLITATGQRVTLRCSPRSGDLSVYWYQQSLDQGLQFLIQYYNGEERAKGNILERFSAQQFPDLHSELNLSSLELGDSALYFCASSVVIEDLWSSYEQYFGPGTRLTVT.